This T cell receptor (beta chain) was captured in a study of Graves' ophthalmopathy and Graves' hyperthyroidism. Study-level findings and limits: Most expanded clonotypes in thyroid above 0.001 frequency also showed up in blood. Its predictions of ophthalmopathy progression gave the model 70.59% sensitivity and approximately 72% specificity. A classifier, a 13-signature model, separated ophthalmopathy from stable hyperthyroidism with about 88% sensitivity and approximately 80% specificity.

RNA transcripts were the template, and TCR beta CDR3 regions were amplified from them. The library came from an HTBI-primed first-round RT-PCR and a second-round multiplex PCR. TCRdb re-analysed the multiplex PCR reads in MiXCR, keeping a single row per CDR3 protein. The data show about 180,000 distinct CDR3 sequences, with approximately 38% seen just once and approximately 6.3% held by the top ten. Clinical symptoms, serum thyroxine, TRAb, thyroid ultrasound and orbital computed tomography formed the basis of diagnosis. Concerning this clonotype: Its target is not known.

The clonotype was recovered from a woman in her 40s with Graves' ophthalmopathy. What was sequenced was peripheral blood.

The CDR3, as DNA: TGTGCCAGCAGTTACGTGACGGCGAACACCGGGGAGCTGTTTTTT. This translates into CASSYVTANTGELFF. The chain carries TRBV6-2 or TRBV6-3 and TRBJ2-2; D is uncertain. Per the germline V gene, CDR1 is MNHEY and CDR2 is SVGEGT. This CDR3 region has 15 residues. Trimming removed 2 bases at V and 0 bases at J, with 7 bases between.